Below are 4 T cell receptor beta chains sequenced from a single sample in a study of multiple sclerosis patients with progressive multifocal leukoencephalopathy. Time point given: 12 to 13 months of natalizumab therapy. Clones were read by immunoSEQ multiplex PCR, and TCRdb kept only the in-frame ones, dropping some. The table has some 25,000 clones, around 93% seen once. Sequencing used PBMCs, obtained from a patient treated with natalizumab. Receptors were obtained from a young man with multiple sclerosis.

The CDR3, as DNA: TGTGCCAGCAGACTCTTAACGAACACTGAAGCTTTCTTT. Translation gives CASRLLTNTEAFF. V is TRBV7-8 and J is TRBJ1-1; D call uncertain. The CDR3 has 13 amino acids. Germline CDR1 is SGHVS and CDR2 is FQNEAQ. Trimming took off 6 bases at V and 1 base at J, with 9 bases between the two ends.

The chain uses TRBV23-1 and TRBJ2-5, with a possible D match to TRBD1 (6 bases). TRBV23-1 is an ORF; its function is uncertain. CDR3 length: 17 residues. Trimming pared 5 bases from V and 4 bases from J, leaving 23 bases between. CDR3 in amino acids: CASSSGSIGTCRETQYF. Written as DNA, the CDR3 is TGCGCCAGCAGTTCAGGTAGTATTGGGACATGTAGAGAGACCCAGTACTTC.

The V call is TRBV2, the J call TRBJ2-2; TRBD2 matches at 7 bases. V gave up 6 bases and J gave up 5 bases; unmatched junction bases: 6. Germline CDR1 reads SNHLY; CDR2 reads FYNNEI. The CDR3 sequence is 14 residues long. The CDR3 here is CASRTLASTGELFF. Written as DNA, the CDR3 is TGTGCCAGCAGGACACTAGCGTCGACCGGGGAGCTGTTTTTT.

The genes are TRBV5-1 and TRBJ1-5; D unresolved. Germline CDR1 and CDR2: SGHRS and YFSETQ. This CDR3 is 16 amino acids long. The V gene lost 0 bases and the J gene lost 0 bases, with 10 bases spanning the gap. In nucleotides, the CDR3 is TGCGCCAGCAGCTTGGACGACGTCTATAGCAATCAGCCCCAGCATTTT. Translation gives CASSLDDVYSNQPQHF.